One T cell receptor beta chain is described in this entry. The antigen is not known. Analysis merged second doses at about 4 or about 12 weeks. Repertoires were generated with immunoSEQ multiplex PCR, while TCRdb's copy carries only in-frame clones and drops some. The sample records about 140,000 clones, approximately 90% being singletons. Germline V lookup: CDR1 MDHEN, CDR2 SYDVKM. The CDR3 totals 13 residues. The V segment lost 6 bases and the J segment 5 bases; nucleotides outside the gene matches: 6. The sample originates from a study of T cell responses to AZD1222 COVID-19 vaccine. Notes on the study in general: Among AZD1222 vaccinees, only six were seropositive at baseline.

This clonotype was obtained from an adult who received the AZD1222 COVID-19 vaccine. The genes are TRBV28 and TRBJ2-7, with 8 bases identical to TRBD1. The sample in question was peripheral blood, obtained 28 days after the second AZD1222 dose. Written as DNA, the CDR3 is TGTGCCAGCAGGACAGGGGCGGTAAACGAGCAGTACTTC. Translating it yields CASRTGAVNEQYF.